These 13 T cell receptor beta chains came from one sample sequenced in a study of OX40 agonist ivuxolimab in advanced cancers. Generated by immunoSEQ multiplex PCR, the TCRdb table keeps only in-frame clones and is missing some. Here the sample spans more than 50,000 clones, roughly 87% being singletons. Sequenced material: CD4+ or CD8+ T cells sorted from blood, taken in a trial of the OX40 agonist ivuxolimab. These receptors all come from an adult with an advanced solid tumor such as melanoma, head and neck, liver or kidney cancer.

A remark on this clone: This sample includes further DNA sequences coding for the same CDR3. The chain's CDR3 is CASSLLGGTEAFF. The CDR3 nucleotides read TGCGCCAGCAGCTTGTTAGGGGGCACTGAAGCTTTCTTT. The chain joins TRBV5-1 to TRBJ1-1; perhaps TRBD1 as D (6 bases). Trimming removed 1 base at V and 4 bases at J, with 8 bases between. Germline V CDR1 and CDR2: SGHRS, YFSETQ. The CDR3 is made up of 13 amino acids. Combining the CDR3 with reference TRBV5-1 and TRBJ1-1 gives the whole variable domain KAGVTQTPRYLIKTRGQQVTLSCSPISGHRSVSWYQQTPGQGLQFLFEYFSETQRNKGNFPGRFSGRQFSNSRSEMNVSTLELGDSALYLCASSLLGGTEAFFGQGTRLTVV.

This clone was detected once. V usage is TRBV6-5 and J usage is TRBJ2-5; 7 bases fit TRBD2. This CDR3 contains 14 residues. CDR1 is MNHEY, CDR2 SVGAGI, per germline. V trimming: 7 bases; J trimming: 9 bases; junction bases outside the gene matches: 14. The DNA for the CDR3 is TGTGCCAGCACCCCCCTAGGGGTCGGGAGGCCCCAGTACTTC. Its protein is CASTPLGVGRPQYF.

The rearrangement uses TRBV10-3 and TRBJ2-6; 12 bases align to TRBD1. The CDR3 has 17 residues. CDR1 is ENHRY and CDR2 is SYGVKD in the germline V gene. Unmatched junction bases numbered 10, after V lost 11 bases and J lost 2 bases. CDR3 nucleotides: TGTGCCTCAACATCCGGGACAGGGGGCACTGGGGCCAACGTCCTGACTTTC. Its translation: CASTSGTGGTGANVLTF.

The V gene is TRBV27, the J gene TRBJ1-2, with D unresolved. The CDR3 consists of 15 residues. The V end lost 2 bases, the J end lost 2 bases, and 12 bases lay between the germline ends. The germline gives CDR1 MNHEY, CDR2 SMNVEV (reference sequence). The chain's CDR3 is CASSLISRSNYGYTF. The CDR3 DNA is TGTGCCAGCAGTTTAATTAGCCGGTCCAACTATGGCTACACCTTC.

V and J are TRBV7-2 and TRBJ2-2; possibly TRBD2 for D (6 bases). V was shortened by 4 bases and J by 7 bases, with 22 bases between the two germline ends. Germline V gene sequence: CDR1 SGHTA, CDR2 FQGNSA. The CDR3 has 17 amino acids. DNA of the CDR3: TGTGCCAGCAGCTCAGGACCCAGGGCGGCGGAGGGCGGGGAGCTGTTTTTT. Its protein is CASSSGPRAAEGGELFF.

The chain joins TRBV7-2 to TRBJ1-4, with D unresolved. The germline V and J ends were trimmed by 3 bases and 3 bases, with 17 bases remaining between them. CDR1 and CDR2 from the germline V gene are SGHTA and FQGNSA. This CDR3 contains 17 residues. CDR3 sequence: CASSFPTLRGPNEKLFF. The CDR3 DNA is TGTGCCAGCAGCTTTCCCACGTTAAGAGGACCTAATGAAAAACTGTTTTTT.

V and J are TRBV5-1 and TRBJ1-6, with 7 bases lining up with TRBD1. CDR3 length equals 17 residues. Trimming at V came to 3 bases and at J to 6 bases, leaving 12 bases not matched to a gene. Germline-derived CDR1 and CDR2 are SGHRS and YFSETQ. This CDR3 reads CASSSTQNRGGNSPLHF. The CDR3 nucleotides read TGCGCCAGCAGCTCGACGCAAAACAGGGGAGGTAATTCACCCCTCCACTTT.

This chain links TRBV5-4 with TRBJ2-2, with TRBD2 matching 9 bases. V shed 2 bases, J shed 4 bases, and the junction held 9 bases outside the gene matches. Germline CDR1 and CDR2: SGHNT and YYREEE (reference sequence). This CDR3 has 17 residues. The CDR3 here is CASSFQGTSRATGELFF. Here the CDR3 DNA reads TGTGCCAGCAGCTTCCAGGGGACTAGCCGGGCCACCGGGGAGCTGTTTTTT.

The V and J genes are TRBV5-1 and TRBJ1-2; D remains ambiguous. Deletions cut 0 bases from V and 4 bases from J, with 7 bases between. The germline V gene has CDR1 SGHRS and CDR2 YFSETQ. The CDR3 extends over 13 amino acids. DNA of the CDR3: TGCGCCAGCAGCTTGGGTGTCAGCTATGGCTACACCTTC. Translation: CASSLGVSYGYTF.

This rearrangement joins TRBV2 to TRBJ2-3; D is possibly TRBD2 (6 bases). The V end was cut by 4 bases, the J end by 0 bases, with 14 bases between. In germline, CDR1 is SNHLY, CDR2 FYNNEI. This CDR3 is 16 amino acids long. The CDR3 reads CASSGAWAGSTDTQYF. For the CDR3, the DNA is TGTGCCAGCAGTGGGGCCTGGGCGGGGAGCACAGATACGCAGTATTTT.

The V call is TRBV21-1, the J call TRBJ1-1; the table's D gene call, TRBD1, was not cross checked with the DNA. TRBV21-1 constitutes a pseudogene. CDR3 length equals 12 residues. The CDR3 region is CASSNRQGEAFF. Written as DNA, the CDR3 is TGTGCCAGCAGCAACCGACAGGGTGAAGCTTTCTTT.

The chain recombines TRBV6-4 with TRBJ1-2; TRBD1 is a possible D gene (5 bases). The germline CDR1 and CDR2 sequences are MRHNA and SNTAGT. V gave up 0 bases and J gave up 8 bases, with 19 bases separating them. The CDR3 spans 16 residues. CDR3 DNA: TGTGCCAGCAGTGACTCGCAGGGCCCCGGGGGAGGAGGCTACACCTTC. It codes for CASSDSQGPGGGGYTF.

This clone was detected only a few times. The chain links TRBV4-2 to TRBJ1-5; no reliable D call. Looked up from germline, CDR1 is LGHNA and CDR2 is YNFKEQ. There are 13 residues in the CDR3. V shed 0 bases and J shed 7 bases, with 7 bases lying between them. The CDR3 DNA sequence: TGTGCCAGCAGCCAAGAAGGCAGACAGCCCCAGCATTTT. This codes for CASSQEGRQPQHF.